This T cell receptor (beta chain) emerged from a study of blood T cells in healthy people across ages. V was pared by 5 bases and J by 7 bases, with 3 bases of the junction left unmatched. The CDR3 consists of 13 residues. In germline, CDR1 is SQVTM, CDR2 ANQGSEA. A second PCR of 7 to 11 cycles used a sample-barcoded 5' primer and a J-beta primer mix. TCRdb itself ran the 5' RACE reads through MiXCR, one entry per CDR3 protein. The sample includes hundreds of thousands of distinct CDR3 sequences, approximately 44% of them seen just once. Healthy Caucasian individuals from Russia aged about 6 to 100 were enrolled as donors.

The clonotype originates from a man between 60 and 70 years old in good health. Sequencing used blood. This chain links TRBV29-1 with TRBJ1-6; 9 nucleotides line up with TRBD1. This chain's CDR3 is CSVLTGGNSPLHF. The CDR3 region has the DNA TGCAGCGTTCTGACAGGGGGAAATTCACCCCTCCACTTT.